This note documents a single T cell receptor beta chain sequence. The method was immunoSEQ multiplex PCR; TCRdb's version includes in-frame clones alone and lacks a portion of them. The sample shows some 300,000 clones, 80% to 90% of them seen only once. This sample was taken from a study of blood T cell repertoires in COVID-19. Losses at the gene ends were 11 bases for V and 0 bases for J; bases not matched to a gene: 3. The CDR3 is 13 amino acids. Germline V gives CDR1 MDHEN, CDR2 SYDVKM. The source material was peripheral blood. This TCR was recovered from a woman aged 70 to 79 with COVID-19, enrolled during active disease. The V and J genes are TRBV28 and TRBJ2-1; 8 bases match TRBD1. The CDR3 DNA sequence: TGTGCCCACAGGGGGAGCTCCTACAATGAGCAGTTCTTC. Translation: CAHRGSSYNEQFF.